The text below deals with one TCR beta chain. This could be a read error, since a much larger clone is one nucleotide away. TCRdb reprocessed the 5' RACE reads via MiXCR and lists one record per CDR3 protein. The sample has 200,000 or so distinct CDR3 sequences; roughly 6.8% are singletons. The V gene's germline CDR1 is SEHNR and CDR2 FQNEAQ (reference sequence). The ends lost 6 bases at V and 8 bases at J; junction bases unmatched: 15. This CDR3 comprises 15 residues. This sample is part of a study of T cells after yellow fever vaccination. This receptor was obtained from a man aged 25-45 years who received the YFV17D yellow fever vaccine. The rearrangement links TRBV7-9 to TRBJ2-5, with TRBD2 matching over 7 bases. The sequences come from CD4+ T cells sorted from PBMCs, collected on the day of the yellow fever booster vaccination. The CDR3 loop reads CASRSSSPSGDTQYF. The DNA of the CDR3 is TGTGCCAGCAGATCTAGTTCCCCTAGCGGAGATACCCAGTACTTC. The full variable domain, with the rest looked up from reference TRBV7-9 and TRBJ2-5, is DTGVSQNPRHKITKRGQNVTFRCDPISEHNRLYWYRQTLGQGPEFLTYFQNEAQLEKSRLLSDRFSAERPKGSFSTLEIQRTEQGDSAMYLCASRSSSPSGDTQYFGPGTRLLVL.